The source of this T cell receptor (beta chain) is a study of blood T cell repertoires in COVID-19. Study information: Samples came from the United States, Italy and Spain, spanning acute and convalescent COVID-19. From T cells, B-cell-depleted T cells, or PBMCs came the material, which was cDNA or gDNA.

Methods used by the authors: Using reference gene primer amplification, nucleated cell counts were estimated. Profiled with immunoSEQ multiplex PCR; TCRdb holds only in-frame clones, not every one. The DNA gave D and trimming, while V, J and clone size come from that table. Seen here are 200,000 to 250,000 clones, around 90% observed once, and the top ten hold 12%. The CDR3 loop spans 14 amino acids. V lost 5 bases to trimming and J lost 5 bases, with 12 bases between them. The germline V gene encodes CDR1 SEHNR and CDR2 FQNEAQ (reference sequence). This receptor was taken from a woman aged 18-29 years who had recovered from COVID-19. Sequenced input: peripheral blood. This chain uses TRBV7-9 with TRBJ2-2; D unclear. CDR3 bases: TGTGCCAGCAGCCCCCCGGTCGGGACCGGGGAGCTGTTTTTT. Amino acid sequence: CASSPPVGTGELFF.